This entry is about one T cell receptor (beta chain). At one end, the junction sequence differs from germline, possibly due to a read error. There are 13 residues in the CDR3. Per germline, CDR1 SEHNR and CDR2 FQNEAQ (reference sequence). The data are from a study of cytomegalovirus exposure and HLA in healthy donors. Across the study: HLA-typed donors were the source of tens of millions of unique TCRs held in an early data release.

PCR primers comprised 60 Vbeta and 13 Jbeta primers. The table came from immunoSEQ multiplex PCR; TCRdb's copy has only in-frame clones and leaves some out. The table includes some 170,000 clones, around 81% detected once. The sequencing input was PBMCs. The chain combines TRBV7-9 with TRBJ2-1; D possibly corresponds to TRBD2 (5 bases). The receptor's source is a woman in her thirties in good health and CMV-seronegative. CDR3 sequence reads: CSSSGSYAREQFF. The CDR3 bases are TGTTCCAGCAGCGGTTCGTACGCCAGGGAGCAGTTCTTC. The variable domain in full, completed from reference TRBV7-9 and TRBJ2-1, reads DTGVSQNPRHKITKRGQNVTFRCDPISEHNRLYWYRQTLGQGPEFLTYFQNEAQLEKSRLLSDRFSAERPKGSFSTLEIQRTEQGDSAMYLCSSSGSYAREQFFGPGTRLTVL.